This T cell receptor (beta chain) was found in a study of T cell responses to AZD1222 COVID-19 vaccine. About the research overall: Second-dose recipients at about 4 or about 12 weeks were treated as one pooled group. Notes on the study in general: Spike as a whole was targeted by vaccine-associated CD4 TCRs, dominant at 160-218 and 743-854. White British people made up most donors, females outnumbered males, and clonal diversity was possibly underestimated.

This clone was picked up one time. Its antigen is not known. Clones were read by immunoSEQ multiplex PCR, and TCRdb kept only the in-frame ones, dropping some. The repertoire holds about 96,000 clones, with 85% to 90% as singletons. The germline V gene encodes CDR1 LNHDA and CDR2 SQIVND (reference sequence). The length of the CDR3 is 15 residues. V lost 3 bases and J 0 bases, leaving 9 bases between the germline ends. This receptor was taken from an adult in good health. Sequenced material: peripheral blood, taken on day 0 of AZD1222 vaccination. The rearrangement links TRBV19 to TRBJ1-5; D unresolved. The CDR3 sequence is CASSIRSYSNQPQHF. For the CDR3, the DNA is TGTGCCAGTAGTATCCGCAGCTATAGCAATCAGCCCCAGCATTTT.